This TCR beta chain is drawn from a study of chemoradiotherapy in HPV16-positive cancers. Produced via immunoSEQ multiplex PCR; TCRdb's table is partial and in-frame only. The data show about 13,000 clones, with about 85% seen just once and 4.5% to 6% held by the top ten. Germline V gene lookup returns CDR1 LNHDA and CDR2 SQIVND (reference sequence). The CDR3 runs 13 residues. Trimming stripped 3 bases from V and 4 bases from J, with 9 bases between. The clonotype was recovered from a human donor with HPV-associated anogenital cancer. The chain combines TRBV19 with TRBJ1-2; D remains unclear. Sequences were derived from blood, sampled from a patient who underwent chemoradiotherapy. The CDR3 DNA is TGTGCCAGTAGTATTACCGGGAGCTATGGCTACACCTTC. Translated: CASSITGSYGYTF.